A selection of T cell receptor beta chains follows, all from one sample in a study of T-cell reconstitution after alpha-beta-depleted transplantation in children. MiXCR, run by TCRdb on the PCR reads, gives a single entry per CDR3 protein. The profile shows just under 250,000 distinct CDR3 sequences, about 23% of them singletons. The specimen was PBMCs, collected before TCRalphabeta/CD19-depleted stem cell transplant. These receptors all come from a girl under 10 years old with Fanconi anemia, due to receive a stem cell transplant. Each CDR3 is given with its conserved first and last residue. The D gene is left open where the match is weak. Clone size is given for some rows only: seen once, a few or many times, or a class if the clone is expanded.

few,TRBD2,TRBV7-2,TRBJ2-5,TGTGCCAGCAGCAAGGCTGGGACTAGTCTTAGGACCCAGTACTTC,CASSKAGTSLRTQYF
many,TRBD2,TRBV29-1,TRBJ2-7,TGCAGCGCGGGGACTACCGAAAGATTCTACGAGCAGTACTTC,CSAGTTERFYEQYF
many,TRBD2,TRBV5-1,TRBJ2-1,TGCGCCAGCACCGACTCGACTAGCAGCTACAATGAGCAGTTCTTC,CASTDSTSSYNEQFF
many,.,TRBV20-1,TRBJ2-1,TGCAGTGCTAGAGGAGCGGGCTCCTACAATGAGCAGTTCTTC,CSARGAGSYNEQFF
.,.,TRBV5-1,TRBJ2-5,TGCGCCAGCAGAGGACAGTCTCAAGAGACCCAGTACTTC,CASRGQSQETQYF
many,.,TRBV29-1,TRBJ1-2,TGCAGCGTTGATCTTCGGCAGGCGGAAGGGTTCGTCGGCTATGGCTACACCTTC,CSVDLRQAEGFVGYGYTF
few,TRBD2,TRBV29-1,TRBJ2-7,TGCAGCGTTAGCGGGGCCTACGAGCAGTACTTC,CSVSGAYEQYF
.,TRBD1,TRBV18,TRBJ2-7,TGTGCCAGCTCACTTACCGGGACAGGAGAGTACGAGCAGTACTTC,CASSLTGTGEYEQYF
.,.,TRBV12-3/TRBV12-4,TRBJ2-7,TGTGCCAGCAGTTTGAGGGAGGCCCCCTACGAGCAGTACTTC,CASSLREAPYEQYF
many,.,TRBV7-8,TRBJ2-7,TGTGCCAGCAGCTTGGGGAAATACTACGAGCAGTACTTC,CASSLGKYYEQYF
.,.,TRBV29-1,TRBJ2-5,TGCACCGGCCTCAGGGCGGAGACCCAGTACTTC,CTGLRAETQYF
.,TRBD1,TRBV20-1,TRBJ2-5,TGCAGTGCTAGCCCCCCAGGGGGCGAAGAGACCCAGTACTTC,CSASPPGGEETQYF
.,.,TRBV27,TRBJ2-6,TGTGCCAGCAGTTTTCAGGGAGCTGGGGCCAACGTCCTGACTTTC,CASSFQGAGANVLTF
.,TRBD2,TRBV20-1,TRBJ2-7,TGCAGCGCTCACTCTAGCGGGTTCTACGAGCAGTACTTC,CSAHSSGFYEQYF
many,.,TRBV24-1,TRBJ2-7,TGTGCCACAGAGGACTACTCCTACGAGCAGTACTTC,CATEDYSYEQYF
.,.,TRBV6-2/TRBV6-3,TRBJ2-1,TGTGCCAGCAACCGACTAACCAATGAGCAGTTCTTC,CASNRLTNEQFF
once,.,TRBV7-9,TRBJ2-7,TGTGCCAGCAGCTTAGGGCGGGACCGCCCAGGATACGAGCAGTACTTC,CASSLGRDRPGYEQYF
many,.,TRBV5-5,TRBJ2-7,TGTGCCAGCAGCGCCGGTTCCTACGAGCAGTACTTC,CASSAGSYEQYF
.,TRBD2,TRBV20-1,TRBJ2-7,TGCAGTGCTCCCCGACTAGCGGGAGACTACGAGCAGTACTTC,CSAPRLAGDYEQYF
many,.,TRBV29-1,TRBJ2-7,TGCAGCGTCCTCGAGGGCTCCTACGAGCAGTACTTC,CSVLEGSYEQYF
few,TRBD2,TRBV29-1,TRBJ2-1,TGCAGCGTTGAAGGTAGCGGGGGGGTCTATGAGCAGTTCTTC,CSVEGSGGVYEQFF
.,.,TRBV29-1,TRBJ2-1,TGCAGCGTTCCACTAGCCATCAATGAGCAGTTCTTC,CSVPLAINEQFF
few,.,TRBV20-1,TRBJ2-1,TGCAGTGCTACTCGACAGATCTACAATGAGCAGTTCTTC,CSATRQIYNEQFF
many,TRBD1,TRBV20-1,TRBJ1-4,TGCAGTGCTGGACAGGGGGCTAATGAAAAACTGTTTTTT,CSAGQGANEKLFF
.,TRBD2,TRBV29-1,TRBJ2-7,TGCAGCGTTCGCGGGAGGGCAGGGGAGCAGTACTTC,CSVRGRAGEQYF
many,TRBD1,TRBV28,TRBJ2-7,TGTGCCAGCAGTGGAAGAGGGACAGGGACAAACGAGCAGTACTTC,CASSGRGTGTNEQYF
once,.,TRBV6-1,TRBJ2-7,TGTGCCAGCACTGATCGGGGTTCGGTTTACGAGCAGTACTTC,CASTDRGSVYEQYF
.,.,TRBV7-2,TRBJ2-7,TGTGCCAGCAGCTTAGTGTTTCGGCGGGACTCCTACGAGCAGTACTTC,CASSLVFRRDSYEQYF
.,TRBD2,TRBV20-1,TRBJ2-7,TGCAGTGCTAGGGATACTAGCGGGTGGTCCTACGAGCAGTACTTC,CSARDTSGWSYEQYF
many,.,TRBV20-1,TRBJ2-3,TGCAGTGCCACCTTCACTAGCCCCCTTGATCAGTATTTT,CSATFTSPLDQYF
.,.,TRBV3-1,TRBJ2-6,TGTGCCAGCAGCCAAGATAGCGTATCTGGGGCCAACGTCCTGACTTTC,CASSQDSVSGANVLTF
.,.,TRBV29-1,TRBJ1-5,TGCAGCGTGAGTGTATCCAATAGCAATCAGCCCCAGCATTTT,CSVSVSNSNQPQHF
once,TRBD2,TRBV5-1,TRBJ2-2,TGCGCCAGCAGCTTGGCCCTAGCGGGCGCCGGGGAGCTGTTTTTT,CASSLALAGAGELFF
many,TRBD1,TRBV10-3,TRBJ2-7,TGTGCCATCAGTGAACCCGGGACAGGGTACCACGAGCAGTACTTC,CAISEPGTGYHEQYF
many,.,TRBV10-3,TRBJ2-1,TGTGCCATCAGTGAGTCGGGCCCCACTTGGGTCAATGAGCAGTTCTTC,CAISESGPTWVNEQFF
.,.,TRBV7-3,TRBJ2-5,TGTGCCAGCAGTCTCCTGCCTTTTCAGGGGGGGTTCCCAGAGACCCAGTACTTC,CASSLLPFQGGFPETQYF
.,TRBD2,TRBV6-2/TRBV6-3,TRBJ2-1,TGTGCCAGCAGGATAAGCGGGGGGGCCTACAATGAGCAGTTCTTC,CASRISGGAYNEQFF